These 14 T cell receptor beta chains were sequenced from one sample in a study of T cells after yellow fever vaccination. TCRdb processed the 5' RACE reads anew with MiXCR; each CDR3 protein has one entry. Among under 400,000 distinct CDR3 sequences listed, about an eighth were seen once. Sequencing was performed on CD4+ T cells sorted from PBMCs, taken 15 days after the yellow fever booster vaccination. These receptors were obtained from a man aged 18 to 29 who received the YFV17D yellow fever vaccine.

A few counts support this clonotype. The chain links TRBV25-1 to TRBJ1-1; possible D gene TRBD1, 5 bases. This CDR3 has 15 residues. Trimming shortened V by 1 base and J by 5 bases, and 14 bases separated the two germline ends. CDR1 is MGHDK and CDR2 is SYGVNS in the germline V gene. CDR3 coding DNA: TGTGCCAGCAGTGAATCTCTGGGGGATGGAACTGAAGCTTTCTTT. Translating it yields CASSESLGDGTEAFF.

A few counts support this clonotype. V usage is TRBV6-5 and J usage is TRBJ2-3; 7 bases align to TRBD2. Trimming removed 1 base from V and 1 base from J; junction bases left unmatched: 5. This CDR3 has 16 amino acids. Germline V gene lookup returns CDR1 MNHEY and CDR2 SVGAGI. The CDR3 reads CASSYWAAGRTDTQYF. CDR3 bases: TGTGCCAGCAGTTACTGGGCAGCGGGGCGCACAGATACGCAGTATTTT.

The chain couples TRBV3-1 to TRBJ2-3; 7 nucleotides match TRBD2. The germline gives CDR1 LGHDT, CDR2 YNNKEL (reference sequence). This CDR3 region has 15 residues. Germline trimming cut 2 bases from V and 4 bases from J; bases unmatched to any gene: 6. The CDR3 loop is CASSQTTSLADTQYF. Here the CDR3 DNA reads TGTGCCAGCAGCCAAACGACTAGCCTGGCAGATACGCAGTATTTT.

Only a few counts were recorded for this clonotype. The chain employs TRBV7-2 and TRBJ1-2; a weak D match, TRBD1 (6 bases). This CDR3 is built from 17 residues. V dropped 5 bases and J dropped 5 bases, with 24 bases sitting between them. CDR1 and CDR2 from the germline V gene are SGHTA and FQGNSA. The CDR3 sequence is CASSRSPQGAGTYGYTF. DNA of the CDR3: TGTGCCAGCAGCCGGTCACCACAGGGCGCCGGGACTTATGGCTACACCTTC. The whole variable domain, filled in from reference TRBV7-2 and TRBJ1-2, reads GAGVSQSPSNKVTEKGKDVELRCDPISGHTALYWYRQSLGQGLEFLIYFQGNSAPDKSGLPSDRFSAERTGGSVSTLTIQRTQQEDSAVYLCASSRSPQGAGTYGYTFGSGTRLTVV.

J is TRBJ2-7 and V is TRBV19; D gene ambiguous. The length of the CDR3 is 15 residues. Germline V lookup: CDR1 LNHDA, CDR2 SQIVND (reference sequence). V lost 9 bases to trimming and J lost 2 bases, with 20 bases between them. The chain's CDR3 is CARPTPTKNPYEQYV. CDR3 bases: TGTGCCAGACCCACCCCTACGAAGAACCCCTACGAGCAGTACGTC.

The chain combines TRBV7-2 with TRBJ2-4; D is unresolved. V lost 5 bases to trimming and J lost 7 bases, with 9 bases between them. This CDR3 spans 12 amino acids. Germline V gene sequence: CDR1 SGHTA, CDR2 FQGNSA. The CDR3 protein is CASSHGWNIQYF. The CDR3 region has the DNA TGTGCCAGCAGCCACGGATGGAACATTCAGTACTTC.

CDR3 nucleotides: TGTGCCAGCACCCTGGCGGGTTGGAACACTGAAGCTTTCTTT. It codes for CASTLAGWNTEAFF. J is TRBJ1-1 and V is TRBV5-6; D not resolved. Germline-derived CDR1 and CDR2 are SGHDT and YYEEEE. Trimming took off 6 bases at V and 1 base at J, with 13 bases between the two ends. The CDR3 length is 14 residues.

This clonotype was seen only a few times. This chain links TRBV10-3 with TRBJ2-5, with D perhaps matching TRBD1 (6 bases). Germline CDR1 reads ENHRY; CDR2 reads SYGVKD. The CDR3 contains 15 residues. Trimming left V 11 bases short and J 2 bases short, with 21 bases between. The CDR3 loop is CASQGDRKLQETQYF. The DNA for the CDR3 is TGTGCCTCTCAGGGTGACAGGAAGCTTCAAGAGACCCAGTACTTC.

This clonotype turned up a few times. The V and J genes are TRBV3-1 and TRBJ2-1; 9 nucleotides line up with TRBD1. V shed 1 base and J 9 bases; nucleotides not matched to a gene: 7. The CDR3 has 15 residues. CDR1 and CDR2 from the germline V gene are LGHDT and YNNKEL (reference sequence). CDR3 DNA: TGTGCCAGCAGCCAAGCCGGACAGGGGACTGCTGAGCAGTTCTTC. This translates into CASSQAGQGTAEQFF.

This clonotype was observed at least ten times. The CDR3 DNA reads as TGTGCCAGCAGCCTCCCCCCTCGGTCAGGTGGGAATAGCATAGATGGCAATGAGCAGTTCTTC. As protein: CASSLPPRSGGNSIDGNEQFF. The V gene is TRBV7-3, the J gene TRBJ2-1; D unresolved. V was cut by 5 bases and J by 6 bases, with 35 bases left in between. The CDR3 totals 21 residues. Germline lookup yields CDR1 SGHTA and CDR2 FQGTGA.

The rearrangement joins TRBV20-1 to TRBJ2-5, with D possibly called TRBD1 or TRBD2 (6 bases each). The CDR3 sequence is 13 residues long. Trimming removed 5 bases from V and 5 bases from J, with 15 bases in between. CDR1 and CDR2 (germline): DFQATT, SNEGSKA (reference sequence). The CDR3 loop reads CSALGGGSETQYF. The CDR3 region has the DNA TGCAGTGCTTTAGGGGGAGGCAGCGAGACCCAGTACTTC.

The chain recombines TRBV6-1 with TRBJ2-7; D is uncertain. Germline V gives CDR1 MNHNS, CDR2 SASEGT. Trimming cost V 1 base and J 4 bases, with 8 bases left between them. The CDR3 is made up of 13 amino acids. The CDR3 loop reads CASSEVVPYEQYV. In nucleotides, the CDR3 is TGTGCCAGCAGTGAAGTAGTGCCATACGAGCAGTACGTC.

V and J are TRBV7-9 and TRBJ1-1; 10 bases map to TRBD1. Germline lookup yields CDR1 SEHNR and CDR2 FQNEAQ (reference sequence). The ends lost 5 bases at V and 1 base at J; junction bases unmatched: 4. The CDR3 loop spans 15 amino acids. CDR3 DNA sequence: TGTGCCAGCAGCACGGGGGACAGGGGGAACACTGAAGCTTTCTTT. Its translation is CASSTGDRGNTEAFF.

The V gene is TRBV15, the J gene TRBJ2-7; 7 nucleotides agree with TRBD1. Trimming removed 4 bases from V and 1 base from J; junction bases left unmatched: 4. The germline V gene has CDR1 LNHNV and CDR2 YYDKDF (reference sequence). The length of the CDR3 is 14 residues. CDR3 amino acids: CATSTLTGSYEQYF. The CDR3 DNA follows: TGTGCCACCAGCACCCTGACAGGGTCCTACGAGCAGTACTTC.